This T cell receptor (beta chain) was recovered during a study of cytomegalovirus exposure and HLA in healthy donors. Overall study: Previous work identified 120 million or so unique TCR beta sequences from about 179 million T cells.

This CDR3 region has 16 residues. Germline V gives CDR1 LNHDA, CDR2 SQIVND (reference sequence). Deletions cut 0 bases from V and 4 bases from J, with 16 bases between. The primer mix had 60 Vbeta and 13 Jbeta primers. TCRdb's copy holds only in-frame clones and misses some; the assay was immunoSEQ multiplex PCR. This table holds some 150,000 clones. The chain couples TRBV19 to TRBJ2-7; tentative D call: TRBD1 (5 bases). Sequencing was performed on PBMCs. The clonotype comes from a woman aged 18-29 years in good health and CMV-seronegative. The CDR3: CASSIDLSRARYEQYV. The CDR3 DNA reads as TGTGCCAGTAGTATAGATCTTAGCAGGGCCCGTTACGAGCAGTACGTC.